This T cell receptor beta chain came from a study of T cell responses to AZD1222 COVID-19 vaccine. Study-wide points: Recipients of two AZD1222 doses showed rising Spike-specific TCR breadth and depth. Among AZD1222 vaccinees, only six were seropositive at baseline. CD4 TCRs covered the whole spike, strongest at regions 160-218 and 743-854.

Trimming at V came to 3 bases and at J to 2 bases, leaving 3 bases not matched to a gene. The CDR3 has 15 residues. The germline gives CDR1 MDHEN, CDR2 SYDVKM. This clone has only one observation. Antigen: not known. Here immunoSEQ multiplex PCR was the method, and the copy in TCRdb shows in-frame clones only, minus some. The sample lists about 110,000 clones, about nine tenths occurring once. This receptor was taken from an adult who received the AZD1222 COVID-19 vaccine. The sequenced sample was peripheral blood, obtained 28 days after the second AZD1222 dose. V is TRBV28 and J is TRBJ1-3; 8 bases match TRBD1. In nucleotides, the CDR3 is TGTGCCAGCAGTTTGACAGGGGTCACTGGAAACACCATATATTTT. Its protein is CASSLTGVTGNTIYF. The complete variable domain, with remaining parts taken from reference TRBV28 and TRBJ1-3, reads DVKVTQSSRYLVKRTGEKVFLECVQDMDHENMFWYRQDPGLGLRLIYFSYDVKMKEKGDIPEGYSVSREKKERFSLILESASTNQTSMYLCASSLTGVTGNTIYFGEGSWLTVV.